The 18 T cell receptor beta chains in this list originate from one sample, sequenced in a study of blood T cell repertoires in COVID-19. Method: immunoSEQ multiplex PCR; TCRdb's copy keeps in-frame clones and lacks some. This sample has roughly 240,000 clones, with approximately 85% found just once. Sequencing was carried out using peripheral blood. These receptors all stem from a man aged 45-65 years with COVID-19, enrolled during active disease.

As DNA, the CDR3 is TGTGCCAGCAGCCAAGAGGGGGGGGGACAGGATTGTAATCAGCCCCAGCATTTT. It specifies CASSQEGGGQDCNQPQHF. The chain couples TRBV3-1 (or the pseudogene TRBV3-2) to TRBJ1-5; TRBD1 agrees at 8 bases. The J segment lost 4 bases and the V segment lost 0 bases, leaving 11 bases of the junction unmatched. From germline, CDR1 is LGHDT and CDR2 YNNKEL (reference sequence). CDR3 length: 18 amino acids.

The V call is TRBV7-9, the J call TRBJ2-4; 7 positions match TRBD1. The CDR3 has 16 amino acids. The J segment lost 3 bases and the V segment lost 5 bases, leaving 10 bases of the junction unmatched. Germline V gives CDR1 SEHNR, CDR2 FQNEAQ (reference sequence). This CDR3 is CASSPVSWTGKNIQYF. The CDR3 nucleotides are TGTGCCAGCAGCCCCGTATCCTGGACAGGCAAAAACATTCAGTACTTC. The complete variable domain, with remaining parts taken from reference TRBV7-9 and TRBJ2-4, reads DTGVSQNPRHKITKRGQNVTFRCDPISEHNRLYWYRQTLGQGPEFLTYFQNEAQLEKSRLLSDRFSAERPKGSFSTLEIQRTEQGDSAMYLCASSPVSWTGKNIQYFGAGTRLSVL.

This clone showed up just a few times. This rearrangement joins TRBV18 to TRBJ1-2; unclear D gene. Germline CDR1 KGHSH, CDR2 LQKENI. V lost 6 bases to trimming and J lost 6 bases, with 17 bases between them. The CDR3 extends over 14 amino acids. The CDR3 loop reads CASSPRLQSDGYTF. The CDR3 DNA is TGTGCCAGCTCGCCTCGTTTACAGTCGGATGGCTACACCTTC. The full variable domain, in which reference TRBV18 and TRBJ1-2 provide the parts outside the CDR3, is NAGVMQNPRHLVRRRGQEARLRCSPMKGHSHVYWYRQLPEEGLKFMVYLQKENIIDESGMPKERFSAEFPKEGPSILRIQQVVRGDSAAYFCASSPRLQSDGYTFGSGTRLTVV.

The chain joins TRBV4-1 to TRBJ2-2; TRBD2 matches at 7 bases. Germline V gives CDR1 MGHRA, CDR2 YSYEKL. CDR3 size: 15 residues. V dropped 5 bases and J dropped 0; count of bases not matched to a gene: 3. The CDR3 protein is CASSVGRPNTGELFF. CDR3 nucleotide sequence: TGCGCCAGCAGCGTCGGGAGGCCGAACACCGGGGAGCTGTTTTTT.

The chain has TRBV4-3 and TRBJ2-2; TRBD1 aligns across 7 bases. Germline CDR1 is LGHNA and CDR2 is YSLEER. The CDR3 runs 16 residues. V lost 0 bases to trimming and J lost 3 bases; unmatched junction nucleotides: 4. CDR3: CASSQEYRGYTGELFF. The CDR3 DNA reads TGCGCCAGCAGCCAAGAGTACAGGGGCTACACCGGGGAGCTGTTTTTT.

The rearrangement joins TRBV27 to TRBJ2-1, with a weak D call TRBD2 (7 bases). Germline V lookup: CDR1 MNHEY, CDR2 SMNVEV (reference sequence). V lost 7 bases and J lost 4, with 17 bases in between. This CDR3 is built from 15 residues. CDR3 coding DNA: TGTGCCAGCACAAAAAGGGGGGGGGATTACAATGAGCAGTTCTTC. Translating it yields CASTKRGGDYNEQFF.

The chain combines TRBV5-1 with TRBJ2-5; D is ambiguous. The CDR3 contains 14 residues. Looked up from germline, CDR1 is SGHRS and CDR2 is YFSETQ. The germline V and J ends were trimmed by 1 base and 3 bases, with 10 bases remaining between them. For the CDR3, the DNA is TGCGCCAGCAGCTTGTTCACTGGAGAAGAGACCCAGTACTTC. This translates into CASSLFTGEETQYF.

The CDR3 reads CASSLIGGGTYEQYF. In DNA, the CDR3 is TGTGCCAGCAGCTTAATCGGGGGAGGTACCTACGAGCAGTACTTC. V is TRBV7-2 and J is TRBJ2-7; a possible D gene is TRBD2 (6 bases). This CDR3 contains 15 residues. The V and J ends lost 2 bases and 2 bases respectively, with 13 bases between them. The germline V gene encodes CDR1 SGHTA and CDR2 FQGNSA.

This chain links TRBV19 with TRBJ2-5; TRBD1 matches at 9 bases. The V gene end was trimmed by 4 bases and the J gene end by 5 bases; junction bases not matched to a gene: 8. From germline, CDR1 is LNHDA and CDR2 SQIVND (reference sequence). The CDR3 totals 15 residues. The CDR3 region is CASSTNFDRGETQYF. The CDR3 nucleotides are TGTGCCAGTAGTACAAACTTCGACAGGGGGGAGACCCAGTACTTC.

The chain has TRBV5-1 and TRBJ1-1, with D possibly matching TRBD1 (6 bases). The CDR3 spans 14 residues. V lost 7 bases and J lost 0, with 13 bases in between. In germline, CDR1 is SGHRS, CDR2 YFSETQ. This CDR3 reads CASAEGVLNTEAFF. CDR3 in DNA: TGCGCCAGCGCAGAGGGGGTGTTGAACACTGAAGCTTTCTTT.

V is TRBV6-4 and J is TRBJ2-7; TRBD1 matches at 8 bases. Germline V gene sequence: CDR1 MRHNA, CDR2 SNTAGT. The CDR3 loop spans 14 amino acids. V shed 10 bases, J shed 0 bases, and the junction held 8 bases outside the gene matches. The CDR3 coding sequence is TGTGCCAAGAGTTCGGGACAGGCCTCCTACGAGCAGTACTTC. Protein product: CAKSSGQASYEQYF.

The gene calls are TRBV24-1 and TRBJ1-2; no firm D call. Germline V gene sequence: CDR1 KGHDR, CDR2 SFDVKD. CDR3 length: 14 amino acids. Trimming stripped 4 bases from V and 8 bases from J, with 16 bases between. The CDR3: CATSEAGVFMGYTF. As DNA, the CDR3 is TGTGCCACCAGTGAGGCAGGCGTTTTCATGGGCTACACCTTC.

The CDR3 nucleotides are TGTGCCACCAGTGATGCCGGGACAGCCAACACCGGGGAGCTGTTTTTT. This gives the protein CATSDAGTANTGELFF. The gene calls are TRBV24-1 and TRBJ2-2; 7 positions agree with TRBD1. The CDR3 is made up of 16 amino acids. Trimming cost V 3 bases and J 2 bases; bases outside gene matches: 5. Per the germline V gene, CDR1 is KGHDR and CDR2 is SFDVKD.

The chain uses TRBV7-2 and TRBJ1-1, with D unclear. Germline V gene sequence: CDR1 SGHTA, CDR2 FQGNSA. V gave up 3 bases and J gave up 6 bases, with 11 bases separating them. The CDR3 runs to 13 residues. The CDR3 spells CASSFSTKSEAFF. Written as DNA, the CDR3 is TGTGCCAGCAGCTTTTCCACAAAGTCTGAAGCTTTCTTT.

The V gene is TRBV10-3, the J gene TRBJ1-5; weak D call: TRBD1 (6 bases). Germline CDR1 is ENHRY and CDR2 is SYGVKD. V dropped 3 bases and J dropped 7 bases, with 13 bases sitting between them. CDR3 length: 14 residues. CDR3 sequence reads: CAISELQGFQPQHF. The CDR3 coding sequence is TGTGCCATCAGTGAACTACAGGGATTCCAGCCCCAGCATTTT.

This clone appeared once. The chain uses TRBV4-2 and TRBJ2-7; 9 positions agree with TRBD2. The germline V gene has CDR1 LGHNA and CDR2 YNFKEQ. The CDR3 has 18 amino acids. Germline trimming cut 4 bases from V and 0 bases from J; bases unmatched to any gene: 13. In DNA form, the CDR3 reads TGTGCCAGCAGCCTTCAACCGGCTAGCGGGGTCCTCTCCTACGAGCAGTACTTC. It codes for CASSLQPASGVLSYEQYF.

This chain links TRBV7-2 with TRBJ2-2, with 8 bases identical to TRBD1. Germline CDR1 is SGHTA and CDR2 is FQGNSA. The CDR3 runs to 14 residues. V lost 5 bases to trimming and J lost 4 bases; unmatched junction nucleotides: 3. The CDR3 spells CASSATGGTGELFF. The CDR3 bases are TGTGCCAGCAGCGCTACAGGGGGCACCGGGGAGCTGTTTTTT.

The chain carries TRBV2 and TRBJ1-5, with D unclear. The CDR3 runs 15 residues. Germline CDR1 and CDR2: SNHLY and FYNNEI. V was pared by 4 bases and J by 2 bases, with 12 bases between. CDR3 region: CASSGGLEGNQPQHF. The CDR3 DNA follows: TGTGCCAGCAGTGGCGGACTAGAGGGCAATCAGCCCCAGCATTTT.